This T cell receptor beta chain was obtained from a study of blood T cell repertoires in COVID-19. Across the whole study: The United States, Italy and Spain provided the acute and convalescent COVID-19 samples.

Original handling: The authors estimated nucleated cell counts from reference gene primer amplification. Profiling relied on immunoSEQ multiplex PCR, and the TCRdb table lists in-frame clones only, not all of them. V, J and clone size were drawn from that table, and D and trimming were deduced from the DNA. The sample records about 42,000 clones, approximately 84% being singletons. Germline V gene sequence: CDR1 SGHNT, CDR2 YENEEA. This CDR3 spans 15 amino acids. V lost 3 bases and J lost 3; bases outside the gene matches: 0. The J gene is TRBJ2-2, the V gene TRBV11-3, with TRBD1 matching over 11 bases. The sequencing sample was made of peripheral blood. The sequence came from a woman aged 70 to 79 in a cohort sampled during active COVID-19. The CDR3 reads CASSLGQGDTGELFF. CDR3 coding DNA: TGTGCCAGCAGCTTGGGACAGGGGGACACCGGGGAGCTGTTTTTT.